This T cell receptor (beta chain) was sequenced for a study of blood T cell repertoires in COVID-19. The wider study: Sources were T cells, B-cell-depleted T cells, or PBMCs; the material itself was cDNA or gDNA.

The CDR3 covers 15 residues. V was shortened by 5 bases and J by 6 bases, with 17 bases between the two germline ends. Germline CDR1 and CDR2: LNHDA and SQIVND (reference sequence). Method: immunoSEQ multiplex PCR; TCRdb's copy keeps in-frame clones and lacks some. In the table there are 450,000 or so clones, 70% to 90% of which are singletons. Sequencing was carried out using peripheral blood. The chain couples TRBV19 to TRBJ2-1; possibly TRBD2 for D (7 bases). The receptor was isolated from a man in his late teens or twenties with COVID-19, enrolled during active disease. The CDR3 reads CASSQMGGTSNEQFF. The CDR3 coding sequence is TGTGCCAGTAGTCAGATGGGGGGGACAAGCAATGAGCAGTTCTTC.